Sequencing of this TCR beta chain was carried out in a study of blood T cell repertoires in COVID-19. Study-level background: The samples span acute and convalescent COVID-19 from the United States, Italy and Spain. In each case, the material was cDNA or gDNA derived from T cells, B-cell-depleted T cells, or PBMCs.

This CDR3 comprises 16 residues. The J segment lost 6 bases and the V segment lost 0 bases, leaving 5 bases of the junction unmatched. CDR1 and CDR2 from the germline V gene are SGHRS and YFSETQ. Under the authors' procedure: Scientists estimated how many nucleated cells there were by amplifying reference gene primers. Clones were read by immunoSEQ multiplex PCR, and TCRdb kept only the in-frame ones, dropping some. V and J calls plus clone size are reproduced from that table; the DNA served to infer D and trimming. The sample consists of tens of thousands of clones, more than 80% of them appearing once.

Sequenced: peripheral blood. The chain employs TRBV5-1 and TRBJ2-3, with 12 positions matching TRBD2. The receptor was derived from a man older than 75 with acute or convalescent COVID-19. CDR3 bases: TGCGCCAGCAGCTTGGCTAGCGGGGGGGCCTTCGATACGCAGTATTTT. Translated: CASSLASGGAFDTQYF.